This T cell receptor beta chain was found in a study of blood T cell repertoires in COVID-19. In the original analysis: Nucleated cell number was recorded as an estimate derived from reference gene primer amplification. Method: immunoSEQ multiplex PCR; TCRdb's copy keeps in-frame clones and lacks some. That table gives V, J and clone size, and the DNA gave D and trimming. The data hold some 100,000 clones, with 84% observed a single time. There are 14 residues in the CDR3. CDR1 is SGDLS and CDR2 is YYNGEE in the germline V gene. Trimming took off 8 bases at V and 0 bases at J, with 14 bases between the two ends.

Sequencing used peripheral blood. The receptor's source is a woman aged 80 or older with active or convalescent COVID-19. V and J are TRBV9 and TRBJ2-5, with D possibly TRBD1 on 5 matching bases. CDR3 sequence (DNA): TGTGCCAGGTACAGGCGCATGTACCAAGAGACCCAGTACTTC. Translation: CARYRRMYQETQYF.